These 10 T cell receptor beta chains were all obtained from the same sample, sequenced in a study of blood T cells in healthy people across ages. Combining a sample-barcoded 5' primer with a J-beta primer mix, a second PCR ran for 7 to 11 cycles. TCRdb itself ran the 5' RACE reads through MiXCR, one entry per CDR3 protein. The table lists 1.4 million or so distinct CDR3 sequences, 35% to 45% of them singletons. The specimen sequenced was blood. The origin of the receptors is a young woman in good health.

There are many counts of this clonotype. V is TRBV7-9 and J is TRBJ2-7; D remains ambiguous. Trimming took 2 bases from V and 1 from J, leaving 9 bases between them. Germline CDR1 reads SEHNR; CDR2 reads FQNEAQ (reference sequence). The CDR3 sequence is 14 residues long. The CDR3 DNA reads as TGTGCCAGCAGCTTATATCCCGGATCCTACGAGCAGTACTTC. Protein: CASSLYPGSYEQYF.

The chain's CDR3 is CASSQDSRTSGRARDEQFF. The CDR3 nucleotides are TGCGCCAGCAGCCAAGATAGCCGGACTAGCGGGAGGGCCAGAGATGAGCAGTTCTTC. The chain couples TRBV4-1 to TRBJ2-1; 15 bases agree with TRBD2. The CDR3 sequence is 19 residues long. Germline V lookup: CDR1 MGHRA, CDR2 YSYEKL. V lost 0 bases and J lost 8; bases outside the gene matches: 11.

The chain is built from TRBV24-1 and TRBJ2-5; TRBD2 matches 10 bases. The ends lost 5 bases at V and 2 bases at J; junction bases unmatched: 7. Germline V gene sequence: CDR1 KGHDR, CDR2 SFDVKD. The CDR3 has 16 amino acids. For the CDR3, the DNA is TGTGCCACCAGTGGTCCCGGGACTAGCGTACAAGAGACCCAGTACTTC. Protein sequence: CATSGPGTSVQETQYF.

This clonotype is a singleton in its sample. The chain uses TRBV7-2 and TRBJ1-1, with D maybe TRBD1 (5 bases). Germline CDR1 is SGHTA and CDR2 is FQGNSA. V lost 1 base, J lost 8 bases, and 14 bases lay in between. CDR3 length: 14 residues. As DNA, the CDR3 is TGTGCCAGCAGCTTAGGAGAACCGGGGCTCGAAGCTTTCTTT. Protein product: CASSLGEPGLEAFF.

V and J are TRBV7-6 and TRBJ2-3, with D unresolved. Looked up from germline, CDR1 is SGHVS and CDR2 is FNYEAQ. CDR3 length: 14 amino acids. The germline V and J ends were trimmed by 3 bases and 2 bases, with 9 bases remaining between them. The CDR3 nucleotides read TGTGCCAGCAGCTTGATGGAGTTCACAGATACGCAGTATTTT. Translation gives CASSLMEFTDTQYF. Together with reference TRBV7-6 and TRBJ2-3, the CDR3 gives the full variable domain: GAGVSQSPRYKVTKRGQDVALRCDPISGHVSLYWYRQALGQGPEFLTYFNYEAQQDKSGLPNDRFSAERPEGSISTLTIQRTEQRDSAMYRCASSLMEFTDTQYFGPGTRLTVL.

This clonotype occurred a few times. The rearrangement joins TRBV7-4 to TRBJ2-4, with D hard to call. With the DNA end fitting TRBJ2-5 better, the J assignment may be wrong. There are 13 residues in the CDR3. Germline V gives CDR1 SGHVT, CDR2 SQSDAQ. DNA for the CDR3: TGTGCCAGCAGCTCTAGGACCTCAATGACCCAGTACTTC. It translates to CASSSRTSMTQYF.

In DNA, the CDR3 is TGTGCCAGCAGTTACTCCGGACTAGCGACAGATACGCAGTATTTT. Translating it yields CASSYSGLATDTQYF. J is TRBJ2-3 and V is TRBV6-2 or TRBV6-3; 9 bases match TRBD2. V was pared by 0 bases and J by 3 bases, with 1 base of the junction left unmatched. The CDR3 runs to 15 residues. Germline CDR1 reads MNHEY; CDR2 reads SVGEGT.

This clonotype was picked up a small number of times. This chain uses TRBV12-3 or TRBV12-4 with TRBJ2-7; no definite D call. There are 13 residues in the CDR3. Between the trimmed V and J ends, which lost 8 bases and 0 bases, there was a span of 11 bases. CDR3 in amino acids: CASVANISYEQYF. CDR3 bases: TGTGCCAGCGTTGCGAACATCTCCTACGAGCAGTACTTC.

CDR3 in DNA: TGCAGCGTGTCCCAGATACCGGGACTCTTAAAGACCTACAATGAGCAGTACTTC. Residues: CSVSQIPGLLKTYNEQYF. The genes are TRBV29-1 and TRBJ2-7, with D possibly matching TRBD2 (6 bases). Germline V lookup: CDR1 SQVTM, CDR2 ANQGSEA. This CDR3 is 18 amino acids long. Trimming removed 6 bases at V and 7 bases at J, with 34 bases between.

The table lists this clonotype with a few counts. The chain has TRBV5-1 and TRBJ2-3; 8 bases are shared with TRBD2. The CDR3 spans 16 residues. With V trimmed by 0 bases and J by 2 bases, 5 bases remained unmatched. The germline CDR1 and CDR2 sequences are SGHRS and YFSETQ. Here the CDR3 reads CASSLEVSGDTDTQYF. Here the CDR3 DNA reads TGCGCCAGCAGCTTGGAGGTTAGCGGGGACACAGATACGCAGTATTTT.